Below, one T cell receptor (beta chain) is given with its context. Its specificity is not known. This specimen comes from a study of shared clonotypes between healthy human individuals. V lost 5 bases, J lost 0 bases, and 10 bases lay in between. Germline-derived CDR1 and CDR2 are GTSNPN and SVGIG (reference sequence). The CDR3 has 14 amino acids. The study, taken as a whole, reports: It was only blood that was sampled, and tissue repertoires likely differ. Clonotypes shared by all four sorted-subset donors had higher generation probabilities than non-shared clonotypes.

Sequenced by immunoSEQ multiplex PCR; TCRdb stores in-frame clones only, minus some. The sample contains approximately 2,300,000 clones, under 95% of which appear only once. Splitting the CD4+ cells yielded a CD45RA+ naive subset and a CD45RA-negative memory subset. Sequenced input: naive CD4+ T cells from PBMCs. Regarding subset: CD45RA+ positively selected. This receptor was taken from a man aged 18 to 30 in good health. Some clones in this sample may be carry-over from other donors' samples. This chain uses TRBV30 with TRBJ2-2, with D possibly called TRBD1 or TRBD2 (5 bases each). CDR3 DNA sequence: TGTGCCTGGGGGGACCTCGCGAACACCGGGGAGCTGTTTTTT. Its protein product is CAWGDLANTGELFF.